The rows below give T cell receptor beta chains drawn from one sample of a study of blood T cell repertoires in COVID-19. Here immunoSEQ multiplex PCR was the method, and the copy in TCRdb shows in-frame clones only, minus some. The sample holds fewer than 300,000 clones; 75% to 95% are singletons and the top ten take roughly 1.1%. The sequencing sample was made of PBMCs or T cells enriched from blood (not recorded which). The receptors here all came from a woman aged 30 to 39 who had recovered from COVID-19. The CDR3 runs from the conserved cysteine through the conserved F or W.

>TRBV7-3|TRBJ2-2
CASGRDRVTGELFF
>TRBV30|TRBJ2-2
CAWRLGDTGELFF
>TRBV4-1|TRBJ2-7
CASSQPGQGYEQYF
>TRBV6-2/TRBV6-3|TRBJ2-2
CASSYVAGGTGELFF
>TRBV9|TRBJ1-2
CASSPDPGIGYTF
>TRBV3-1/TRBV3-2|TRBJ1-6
CASSQSRDNYNSPLHF
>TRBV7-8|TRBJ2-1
CASSFEQGVGAYEQFF
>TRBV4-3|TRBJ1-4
CASSQVGRNEKLFF
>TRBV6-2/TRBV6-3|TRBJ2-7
CASSYPGTGVYEQYF
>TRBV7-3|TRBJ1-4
CASSLRGLANEKLFF
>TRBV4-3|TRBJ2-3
CASSHPAGTSGRDTQYF
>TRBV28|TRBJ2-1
CASSPGTDNEQFF
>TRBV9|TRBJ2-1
CASSDLGLAGSNEQFF
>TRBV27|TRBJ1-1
CASSSGEAGGNTEAFF
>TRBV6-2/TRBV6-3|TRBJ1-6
CASSLVLNSPLHF
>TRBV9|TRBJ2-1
CASSPTGTGSIVNNEQFF
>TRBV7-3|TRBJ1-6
CASSLTGGSATTSSPLHF
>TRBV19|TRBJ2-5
CASSIGQQETQYF
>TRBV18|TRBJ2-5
CASSVKETQYF
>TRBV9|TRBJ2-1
CASSVVPTTGTEQFF
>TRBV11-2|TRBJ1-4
CASSSGGAGEEKLFF
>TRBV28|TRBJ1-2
CASHRTGIHFYGYTF
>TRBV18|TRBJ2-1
CASSRGNEQFF
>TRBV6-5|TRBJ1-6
CASSEAVNNSPLHF
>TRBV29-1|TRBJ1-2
CSVVKAGVNSYGYTF
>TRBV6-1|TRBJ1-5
CASSELTSEHF
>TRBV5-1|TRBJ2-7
CASRRDSTASYEQYF
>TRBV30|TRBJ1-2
CAWSVGQGYGYTF
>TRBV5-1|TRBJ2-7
CASSSLKYEQYF
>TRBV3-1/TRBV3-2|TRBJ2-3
CASSSRTEVTDTQYF
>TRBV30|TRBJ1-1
CAWSVVFRVRVTEAFF
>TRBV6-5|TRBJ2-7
CASSYGGRGEQYF
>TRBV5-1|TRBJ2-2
CASSFETANTGELFF
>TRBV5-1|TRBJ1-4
CASSFGGSATNEKLFF
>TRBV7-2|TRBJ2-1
CASSLGGAGGTYNEQFF
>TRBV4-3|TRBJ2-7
CASSSGTRGYEQYF
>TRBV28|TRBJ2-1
CASSLWDVSPTQQFF
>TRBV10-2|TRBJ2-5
CASSEGGPQETQYF
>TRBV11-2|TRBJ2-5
CASSLMAGLRETQYF
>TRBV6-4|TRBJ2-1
CASSGLGTGVDEQFF
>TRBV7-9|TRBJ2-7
CASSSTSGRYEQYF
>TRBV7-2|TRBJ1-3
CASSLDFSGNTIYF
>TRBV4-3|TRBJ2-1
CASSQERPTAVSYNEQFF